This paragraph reports one T cell receptor (beta chain). These data come from a study of T cell changes during pregnancy in multiple sclerosis. CDR3 length: 18 amino acids. The J segment lost 6 bases and the V segment lost 1 base, leaving 12 bases of the junction unmatched. Germline V CDR1 and CDR2: PRHDT, FYEKMQ (reference sequence). Assay used: immunoSEQ multiplex PCR; TCRdb lists only in-frame clones, some missing. The sample holds some 54,000 clones, around 93% seen once. The material sequenced was peripheral blood, taken after pregnancy. The chain uses TRBV13 and TRBJ2-7; 13 nucleotides agree with TRBD2. This clonotype was obtained from a female donor with multiple sclerosis, enrolled in a pregnancy study. The CDR3 bases are TGTGCCAGCAGCTTAGAGGGGCCTACTAGCGGGAGGGCCTTCGAGCAGTACTTC. It encodes CASSLEGPTSGRAFEQYF.